This T cell receptor (beta chain) was sequenced for a study of shared clonotypes between healthy human individuals. Findings and limits, study-wide: Naive subsets generally exceeded memory subsets in estimated richness.

The table came from immunoSEQ multiplex PCR; TCRdb's copy has only in-frame clones and leaves some out. The table has some 1.5 million clones, 95% to 99% seen once. Trimming removed 4 bases at V and 2 bases at J, with 15 bases between. Germline V lookup: CDR1 KGHSH, CDR2 LQKENI. The CDR3 has 15 amino acids. For this clone: Its matching antigen is unknown.

This rearrangement joins TRBV18 to TRBJ2-7; D is perhaps TRBD1 (6 bases). This clonotype was sampled from a man aged 25-45 years in good health. Sample: naive CD4+ T cells sorted from blood. Subset noted: CD45RA+ positively selected. Here the CDR3 DNA reads TGTGCCAGCTCACTACAGGGTAAAGGGACCTACGAGCAGTACTTC. It translates to CASSLQGKGTYEQYF.